A selection of T cell receptor beta chains follows, all from one sample in a study of post-analysis software for immune sequencing data. One entry per CDR3 protein results from TCRdb running MiXCR on the PCR reads. Here the sample spans about 810,000 distinct CDR3 sequences, approximately 53% being singletons. Material: blood. The receptors derive from a girl under 18 with multiple sclerosis. The CDR3 runs from the conserved cysteine through the conserved F or W. The order of the fields is clone size, J gene, D gene, V gene, CDR3 DNA, CDR3 protein. A D gene is named only where the DNA matches it firmly. Size is stated for part of the rows, as once, few or many counts, or as a class when the clone is expanded.

few TRBJ1-2 . TRBV29-1 TGCAGCGTTATTCGGGTCGATCCCAGGATTGGCCACACCTTC CSVIRVDPRIGHTF
once TRBJ2-1 . TRBV6-5 TGTGCCAGCAGTCTCCTAGCCCCTGACTCCTACAATGAGCAGTTCTTC CASSLLAPDSYNEQFF
. TRBJ2-3 TRBD2 TRBV6-2/TRBV6-3 TGTGCCAGCAGTTTCCCTCTAGCGGGGGCGACAGATACGCAGTATTTT CASSFPLAGATDTQYF
few TRBJ2-1 TRBD2 TRBV6-1 TGTGCCAGCAGTAATTTACTAGCGGGAGTTGGGAATGAGCAGTTCTTC CASSNLLAGVGNEQFF
. TRBJ2-3 TRBD2 TRBV7-3 TGTGCCAGCAGCCCCAGCGGCGGGAGAGGGTCAGATACGCAGTATTTT CASSPSGGRGSDTQYF
. TRBJ1-1 TRBD1 TRBV6-1 TGTGCCAGCAGTGTTGGACAGGGCTCTTCTAACACTGAAGCTTTCTTT CASSVGQGSSNTEAFF
. TRBJ2-7 . TRBV6-6 TGTGCCAGCAGTTACCGCCGGGGGGCTAACTCCTACGAGCAGTACTTC CASSYRRGANSYEQYF
once TRBJ2-7 . TRBV7-8 TGTGCCAGCAGCTTAGCAACTAGGGACTACGAGCAGTACTTC CASSLATRDYEQYF
. TRBJ2-7 . TRBV20-1 TGCAGTGCTAGAGATGGGGCGGGGGCTTACGAGCAGTACTTC CSARDGAGAYEQYF
. TRBJ1-2 . TRBV29-1 TGCAGCGTTGATTGGGGGGATCATGGCTACACCTTC CSVDWGDHGYTF
. TRBJ1-2 . TRBV18 TGTGCCAGCTCACCGGGCAGGGAAGACTATGGCTACACCTTC CASSPGREDYGYTF
. TRBJ2-7 TRBD1 TRBV11-2 TGTGCCAGCAGTTTGACAGGGGGCAAATACTACGAGCAGTACTTC CASSLTGGKYYEQYF
. TRBJ2-7 . TRBV29-1 TGCAGCGCCGGACGGGCTTTTGGCGAGCAGTACTTC CSAGRAFGEQYF
few TRBJ1-1 TRBD1 TRBV12-3/TRBV12-4 TGTGCCAGCCGCCGTATTTGGGACAGGGGGCGCGGCGGTGAAGCTTTCTTT CASRRIWDRGRGGEAFF
few TRBJ2-1 . TRBV29-1 TGCAGCGTTGGGTGGGGGGCAGGGGAGCAGTTCTTC CSVGWGAGEQFF